The clone carrying this T cell receptor (beta chain) was seen a few times. Its specificity is not known. The record originates from a study of early T cells in non-severe SARS-CoV-2 infection. Findings and caveats of the study: Anti-spike CD8 responses were favored by VDJdb matching, which missed private and CD4 specificities.

This CDR3 has 12 amino acids. Germline V gives CDR1 SNHLY, CDR2 FYNNEI. V lost 10 bases and J lost 5, with 14 bases in between. TCRdb fed the 5' RACE reads into MiXCR, producing one record per CDR3 protein. Of tens of thousands of distinct CDR3 sequences listed, around 10% are singletons. The source of this sequence is an adult who was a healthcare worker with PCR-confirmed SARS-CoV-2 infection or an uninfected control (not recorded which). The chain links TRBV2 to TRBJ1-1, with TRBD1 as a possible D gene (5 bases). Specimen: whole blood, collected at baseline. CDR3 bases: TGTGCCATCTATACAGGTTCGACTGAAGCTTTCTTT. This translates into CAIYTGSTEAFF. Together with reference TRBV2 and TRBJ1-1, the CDR3 gives the full variable domain: EPEVTQTPSHQVTQMGQEVILRCVPISNHLYFYWYRQILGQKVEFLVSFYNNEISEKSEIFDDQFSVERPDGSNFTLKIRSTKLEDSAMYFCAIYTGSTEAFFGQGTRLTVV.